A single sample is the source of the 5 T cell receptor beta chains below, sequenced in a study of immune heterogeneity within non-small cell lung tumors. Template material for each sample was around 630 ng of bulk tumor genomic DNA. Several spatially distant biopsies were obtained per primary tumor intraoperatively. Enrolled individuals presented with untreated, newly diagnosed non-small cell lung cancer and received curative surgery. Multiplex PCR (32 V and 13 J primers) was used to amplify the TCR beta CDR3. TCRdb independently ran MiXCR on the multiplex PCR reads; one entry per CDR3 protein. Of 20,000 to 25,000 distinct CDR3 sequences in the sample, under 35% are singletons; the top ten hold 4% to 5.5%. The sequencing input was lung tumor tissue. These receptors were obtained from a man aged 35-49 years with non-small cell lung cancer.

There are a few counts of this clonotype. The CDR3 is CATSRDTDTGELFF. The CDR3 DNA follows: TGTGCCACCAGCAGAGATACAGACACCGGGGAGCTGTTTTTT. The chain carries TRBV15 and TRBJ2-2; D is uncertain. V gave up 0 bases and J gave up 3 bases, with 5 bases separating them. Germline V gene data show CDR1 as LNHNV and CDR2 as YYDKDF (reference sequence). The CDR3 loop spans 14 amino acids.

This chain links TRBV5-8 with TRBJ2-1; TRBD1 matches at 7 bases. Germline V lookup: CDR1 SGHTS, CDR2 YDEGEE. The V segment lost 4 bases and the J segment 2 bases; nucleotides outside the gene matches: 9. The CDR3 consists of 16 residues. In DNA, the CDR3 is TGTGCCAGCAGCCCGACTCGACAGGGAACCTACAATGAGCAGTTCTTC. This gives the protein CASSPTRQGTYNEQFF.

This chain joins TRBV5-1 and TRBJ2-2; 7 nucleotides align to TRBD2. There are 16 residues in the CDR3. Germline trimming cut 2 bases from V and 5 bases from J; bases unmatched to any gene: 9. Germline assignment: CDR1 SGHRS and CDR2 YFSETQ. CDR3 bases: TGCGCCAGCAGCTTTTCCACCGGGGGGAAAACCGGGGAGCTGTTTTTT. Its protein product is CASSFSTGGKTGELFF.

To note about this clonotype: Since a much larger clone is just one base distant, this may be a read error. The chain combines TRBV12-3 or TRBV12-4 with TRBJ2-1, with 8 bases lining up with TRBD1. This CDR3 has 12 amino acids. V trimming: 6 bases; J trimming: 11 bases; junction bases outside the gene matches: 6. The CDR3 here is CASSVQGDKQFF. CDR3 bases: TGTGCCAGCAGCGTACAGGGGGATAAGCAGTTCTTC.

A remark on this clonotype: A much larger clone is a single base away; this may be a read error. The chain employs TRBV6-2 or TRBV6-3 and TRBJ1-5; perhaps TRBD1 as D (6 bases). The CDR3 length is 15 residues. Germline assignment: CDR1 MNHEY and CDR2 SVGEGT. The CDR3: CASSYLTGSNQPQLF. The CDR3 region has the DNA TGTGCCAGCAGCTATCTGACAGGCAGCAATCAGCCCCAGCTTTTT.